A single sample is the source of the 21 T cell receptor beta chains below, sequenced in a study of early T cells in non-severe SARS-CoV-2 infection. TCRdb independently ran MiXCR on the 5' RACE reads; one entry per CDR3 protein. The repertoire holds 46,000 or so distinct CDR3 sequences, with roughly 7% as singletons. The sequencing sample was made of whole blood. The receptors originated from an adult who was a healthcare worker with PCR-confirmed SARS-CoV-2 infection or an uninfected control (not recorded which).

This clonotype occurred many times. The chain couples TRBV6-6 to TRBJ1-6, with 7 nucleotides matching TRBD1. Per the germline V gene, CDR1 is MNHNY and CDR2 is SVGAGI (reference sequence). The CDR3 contains 16 residues. Trimming at V came to 6 bases and at J to 6 bases, leaving 11 bases not matched to a gene. CDR3 coding DNA: TGTGCCAGCAGCAATTTTGGACAGGCCGCTAATTCACCCCTCCACTTT. Residues: CASSNFGQAANSPLHF.

This chain uses TRBV29-1 with TRBJ1-4; D perhaps matches TRBD1 (6 bases). Trimming cost V 7 bases and J 8 bases, with 14 bases left between them. This CDR3 has 12 residues. Germline V lookup: CDR1 SQVTM, CDR2 ANQGSEA. Here the CDR3 reads CSARMGGEKLFF. CDR3 DNA sequence: TGCAGCGCCCGAATGGGGGGCGAAAAACTGTTTTTT.

This clonotype was detected only a few times. This sequence joins TRBV7-2 and TRBJ2-3; possible D gene TRBD1, 6 bases. V was trimmed by 6 bases and J by 2 bases, leaving 12 bases between them. CDR1 and CDR2 from the germline V gene are SGHTA and FQGNSA. The CDR3 loop spans 14 amino acids. The CDR3 sequence is CASRPGVVTDTQYF. For the CDR3, the DNA is TGTGCCAGCAGACCAGGGGTTGTCACAGATACGCAGTATTTT. Full variable domain (outside the CDR3, taken from reference TRBV7-2 and TRBJ2-3): GAGVSQSPSNKVTEKGKDVELRCDPISGHTALYWYRQSLGQGLEFLIYFQGNSAPDKSGLPSDRFSAERTGGSVSTLTIQRTQQEDSAVYLCASRPGVVTDTQYFGPGTRLTVL.

This clonotype was observed a handful of times. V and J are TRBV7-2 and TRBJ1-6; 7 nucleotides line up with TRBD1. The germline CDR1 and CDR2 sequences are SGHTA and FQGNSA. The CDR3 extends over 14 amino acids. Losses at the gene ends were 3 bases for V and 7 bases for J; bases not matched to a gene: 3. DNA for the CDR3: TGTGCCAGCAGCTTTCGACAGGGAAATTCACCCCTCCACTTT. It specifies CASSFRQGNSPLHF.

This clonotype has more than one count but fewer than ten. The rearrangement links TRBV27 to TRBJ2-7; D possibly uses TRBD1 or TRBD2 (6 bases each). V was trimmed by 6 bases and J by 4 bases, leaving 19 bases between them. This CDR3 is built from 15 residues. Per the germline V gene, CDR1 is MNHEY and CDR2 is SMNVEV (reference sequence). The CDR3 region has the DNA TGTGCCAGCAGACAATACCGGGGGCGGCCTTACGAGCAGTACTTC. It specifies CASRQYRGRPYEQYF.

The sample holds many counts of this clonotype. The V gene is TRBV7-2, the J gene TRBJ1-5, with D possibly being TRBD1 (6 bases). The CDR3 runs to 17 residues. CDR1 is SGHTA, CDR2 FQGNSA, per germline. The V and J ends lost 0 bases and 0 bases respectively, with 12 bases between them. The CDR3 coding sequence is TGTGCCAGCAGCTTAGCGCTGAGGGGGAATAGCAATCAGCCCCAGCATTTT. This translates into CASSLALRGNSNQPQHF.

This clonotype turned up a few times. The rearrangement joins TRBV9 to TRBJ1-4; maybe TRBD1 (5 bases). V lost 0 bases and J 7 bases, leaving 10 bases between the germline ends. The CDR3 length is 14 residues. CDR1 and CDR2 (germline): SGDLS, YYNGEE. The CDR3 DNA is TGTGCCAGCAGCGTAGGCGGGGGGAGTGAAAAACTGTTTTTT. This translates into CASSVGGGSEKLFF.

V usage is TRBV4-2 and J usage is TRBJ1-6; D unresolved. V lost 2 bases, J lost 0 bases, and 11 bases lay in between. CDR1 and CDR2 (germline): LGHNA, YNFKEQ. The CDR3 loop spans 17 amino acids. The CDR3 bases are TGTGCCAGCAGCCAACCGGGTAGAGGCTCCTATAATTCACCCCTCCACTTT. This gives the protein CASSQPGRGSYNSPLHF.

This clonotype was seen more than once but under ten times. The chain carries TRBV2 and TRBJ2-3; possible D gene TRBD1, 5 bases. Germline-derived CDR1 and CDR2 are SNHLY and FYNNEI. CDR3 size: 14 residues. V lost 6 bases, J lost 4 bases, and 14 bases lay in between. The CDR3 DNA reads TGTGCCAGCAGGGATAGGGGATCGGCAGATACGCAGTATTTT. This translates into CASRDRGSADTQYF.

The chain carries TRBV5-1 and TRBJ2-3, with D possibly TRBD2 on 6 matching bases. Germline V gene sequence: CDR1 SGHRS, CDR2 YFSETQ. Between the trimmed V and J ends, which lost 9 bases and 1 base, there was a span of 15 bases. This CDR3 contains 14 residues. Written as DNA, the CDR3 is TGCGCCAACAATTTCGGGGGAGGCACAGATACGCAGTATTTT. It codes for CANNFGGGTDTQYF.

This clonotype occurred a few times. The rearrangement uses TRBV29-1 and TRBJ2-2; no clear D. This CDR3 contains 12 residues. Germline V CDR1 and CDR2: SQVTM, ANQGSEA. Trimming shortened V by 3 bases and J by 4 bases, and 6 bases separated the two germline ends. The CDR3 sequence is CSVDEATGELFF. CDR3 DNA sequence: TGCAGCGTTGACGAGGCCACCGGGGAGCTGTTTTTT.

The chain couples TRBV29-1 to TRBJ2-3; no definite D call. CDR1 and CDR2 from the germline V gene are SQVTM and ANQGSEA. V dropped 2 bases and J dropped 5 bases, with 5 bases sitting between them. CDR3 length equals 11 residues. As DNA, the CDR3 is TGCAGCGTTGAATTTAGAGATACGCAGTATTTT. Translating gives CSVEFRDTQYF.

The CDR3 bases are TGTGCCAGCAGCTTAAGACCCTCGGAATACTACGAGCAGTACTTC. Amino acid sequence: CASSLRPSEYYEQYF. This sequence joins TRBV27 and TRBJ2-7; D remains ambiguous. This CDR3 comprises 15 residues. Germline V gives CDR1 MNHEY, CDR2 SMNVEV (reference sequence). Trimming shortened V by 6 bases and J by 3 bases, and 18 bases separated the two germline ends.

This clonotype was detected only a few times. In nucleotides, the CDR3 is TGCGCCAGCAGCCCCGGTTGGGCCACCGGGGAGCTGTTTTTT. It encodes CASSPGWATGELFF. This chain joins TRBV5-1 and TRBJ2-2; D not certain. The ends were cut back, 4 bases at V and 4 bases at J, with 11 bases in the middle. The CDR3 sequence is 14 residues long. CDR1 and CDR2 from the germline V gene are SGHRS and YFSETQ.

This clonotype was seen at least ten times. The V call is TRBV6-2 or TRBV6-3, the J call TRBJ1-1; D gene unclear. The CDR3 runs 10 residues. Germline V gene data show CDR1 as MNHEY and CDR2 as SVGEGT. Trimming took off 8 bases at V and 6 bases at J, with 7 bases between the two ends. The DNA for the CDR3 is TGTGCCAGCGGTGGGCCTGAAGCTTTCTTT. This gives the protein CASGGPEAFF.

The chain links TRBV30 to TRBJ1-1, with D perhaps matching TRBD1 (5 bases). The V and J ends lost 4 bases and 0 bases respectively, with 15 bases between them. The CDR3 runs 15 residues. Germline-derived CDR1 and CDR2 are GTSNPN and SVGIG (reference sequence). The CDR3 coding sequence is TGTGCCTGGACGCAGGGAGGTGGAGTGAACACTGAAGCTTTCTTT. This translates into CAWTQGGGVNTEAFF.

In its sample, this clonotype was seen a few times. This chain uses TRBV20-1 with TRBJ2-1; TRBD2 agrees at 8 bases. The CDR3 spans 14 residues. The V gene end was trimmed by 5 bases and the J gene end by 2 bases; junction bases not matched to a gene: 5. The germline CDR1 and CDR2 sequences are DFQATT and SNEGSKA (reference sequence). CDR3 nucleotides: TGCAGTGCTTTCGGGGGGGGAGCCTACAATGAGCAGTTCTTC. It is translated as CSAFGGGAYNEQFF.

Comment on this clonotype: One junction end does not reproduce the germline sequence, and a read error may be involved. The CDR3: CSATVQDSENTIYF. The CDR3 nucleotides read TGCAGCGCTACAGTACAGGACTCTGAAAACACCATATATTTT. This chain joins TRBV29-1 and TRBJ1-3, with D perhaps TRBD1 (5 bases). The V gene's germline CDR1 is SQVTM and CDR2 ANQGSEA. The CDR3 is 14 amino acids.

The sample holds a few counts of this clonotype. This chain joins TRBV6-2 or TRBV6-3 and TRBJ1-1; D remains ambiguous. Deletions cut 8 bases from V and 5 bases from J, with 18 bases between. The CDR3 extends over 14 amino acids. Germline V CDR1 and CDR2: MNHEY, SVGEGT. CDR3 in amino acids: CASQVWEPETEAFF. The CDR3 bases are TGTGCCAGCCAGGTATGGGAACCCGAAACTGAAGCTTTCTTT.

The sample holds many counts of this clonotype. The chain uses TRBV14 and TRBJ2-3; 8 bases are shared with TRBD2. CDR3 length equals 13 residues. CDR1 and CDR2 (germline): SGHDN, FVKESK. The junction had 1 base not matched to a gene; V was cut back by 4 bases and J by 4 bases. The CDR3 loop reads CASSPRGADTQYF. For the CDR3, the DNA is TGTGCCAGCAGCCCGCGGGGGGCAGATACGCAGTATTTT.

This clonotype has a handful of counts. The J gene is TRBJ2-6, the V gene TRBV4-3; unclear D gene. The germline gives CDR1 LGHNA, CDR2 YSLEER. Trimming left V 6 bases short and J 0 bases short, with 3 bases between. The CDR3 has 13 residues. This CDR3 is CASRYSGANVLTF. DNA for the CDR3: TGCGCCAGCAGGTACTCTGGGGCCAACGTCCTGACTTTC.